These 16 T cell receptor beta chains came from one sample sequenced in a study of T cells after yellow fever vaccination. TCRdb fed the 5' RACE reads into MiXCR, producing one record per CDR3 protein. This table has 300,000 to 450,000 distinct CDR3 sequences, 7% to 10% appearing once. This material consisted of PBMCs, taken around 45 days after the first yellow fever vaccination. Receptors were obtained from a man aged 18 to 29 who received the YFV17D yellow fever vaccine.

This clonotype showed up just a few times. The chain recombines TRBV4-1 with TRBJ2-3; a weak D match, TRBD2 (5 bases). Between the trimmed V and J ends, which lost 1 base and 4 bases, there was a span of 9 bases. The CDR3 has 14 amino acids. The germline CDR1 and CDR2 sequences are MGHRA and YSYEKL. The CDR3 region has the DNA TGCGCCAGCAGCCAAGTGGGAGCGTCAGATACGCAGTATTTT. Protein product: CASSQVGASDTQYF.

This clonotype was counted between two and nine times. Lacking the conserved final phenylalanine or tryptophan, this CDR3 likely reflects a read error. It is unclear where the CDR3 begins or ends on the DNA, so no DNA is shown, and the CDR3 is as TCRdb lists it. The V gene is TRBV6-1, the J gene TRBJ2-4. The CDR3 has 12 amino acids, counting both end residues. Germline V gene lookup returns CDR1 MNHNS and CDR2 SASEGT. CDR3 protein: CASSDYNLPRSI.

In this sample, this clonotype turned up a few times. This chain joins TRBV20-1 and TRBJ2-5; no definite D call. Germline-derived CDR1 and CDR2 are DFQATT and SNEGSKA (reference sequence). The CDR3 is made up of 13 amino acids. V dropped 1 base and J dropped 6 bases, with 12 bases sitting between them. CDR3 residues: CSARGGSWQTQYF. DNA of the CDR3: TGCAGTGCTAGAGGGGGTAGCTGGCAGACCCAGTACTTC.

In this sample, this clonotype turned up many times. This sequence joins TRBV25-1 and TRBJ1-2; D is uncertain. Trimming shortened V by 0 bases and J by 10 bases, and 9 bases separated the two germline ends. There are 12 residues in the CDR3. Looked up from germline, CDR1 is MGHDK and CDR2 is SYGVNS. The CDR3 nucleotides read TGTGCCAGCAGTGAATATACCGGAGACTACACCTTC. Encoded protein: CASSEYTGDYTF.

The rearrangement uses TRBV12-3 or TRBV12-4 and TRBJ1-6, with 7 bases that match TRBD1. Losses at the gene ends were 6 bases for V and 1 base for J; bases not matched to a gene: 3. The CDR3 extends over 15 amino acids. CDR3 protein: CASRWDSSYNSPLHF. DNA of the CDR3: TGTGCCAGCAGATGGGACAGTTCCTATAATTCACCCCTCCACTTT.

The chain combines TRBV29-1 with TRBJ1-5, with D perhaps matching TRBD1 (6 bases). CDR3 length: 13 residues. Germline loops: CDR1 SQVTM, CDR2 ANQGSEA. The germline V and J ends were trimmed by 5 bases and 7 bases, with 15 bases remaining between them. The CDR3 nucleotides are TGCAGCGTTACCGAGACAGGTCTACAGCCCCAGCATTTT. It is translated as CSVTETGLQPQHF.

The gene calls are TRBV4-3 and TRBJ2-7; 9 nucleotides line up with TRBD1. The CDR3 extends over 15 amino acids. Per germline, CDR1 LGHNA and CDR2 YSLEER. J gave up 3 bases and V 3 bases, and 6 bases lay outside the gene matches. CDR3 loop: CASSQAGTGNYEQYF. In DNA, the CDR3 is TGCGCCAGCAGCCAGGCCGGGACAGGGAACTACGAGCAGTACTTC.

In its sample, this clonotype was seen many times. The chain is built from TRBV7-2 and TRBJ1-4, with a possible D match to TRBD1 (5 bases). The CDR3 runs 16 residues. CDR1 SGHTA and CDR2 FQGNSA come from the germline V gene. The V gene lost 1 base and the J gene lost 3 bases, with 12 bases spanning the gap. The CDR3 sequence: CASSLGLGGANEKLFF. The CDR3, as DNA: TGTGCCAGCAGCTTAGGACTCGGGGGTGCTAATGAAAAACTGTTTTTT.

The chain recombines TRBV20-1 with TRBJ2-1; no definite D call. The CDR3 runs to 13 residues. V lost 7 bases and J 1 base, leaving 11 bases between the germline ends. The germline V gene has CDR1 DFQATT and CDR2 SNEGSKA (reference sequence). The CDR3 region is CSGVALSYNEQFF. As DNA, the CDR3 is TGCAGTGGTGTAGCACTATCCTACAATGAGCAGTTCTTC.

J is TRBJ2-3 and V is TRBV5-1; 11 bases line up with TRBD2. Germline lookup yields CDR1 SGHRS and CDR2 YFSETQ. The ends lost 1 base at V and 2 bases at J; junction bases unmatched: 3. The CDR3 runs 16 residues. The CDR3 protein is CASSLSSGGNTDTQYF. CDR3 sequence (DNA): TGCGCCAGCAGCTTGTCTAGCGGGGGGAACACAGATACGCAGTATTTT.

This clonotype was recorded a few times. The V gene is TRBV29-1, the J gene TRBJ1-2; D call uncertain. The V gene lost 0 bases and the J gene lost 3 bases, with 5 bases spanning the gap. There are 12 residues in the CDR3. In germline, CDR1 is SQVTM, CDR2 ANQGSEA. The CDR3 spells CSVEDTYYGYTF. The CDR3 coding sequence is TGCAGCGTTGAAGATACGTACTATGGCTACACCTTC.

The chain recombines TRBV29-1 with TRBJ2-3, with D possibly TRBD1 on 6 matching bases. V lost 3 bases and J lost 4, with 8 bases in between. Germline values: CDR1 SQVTM, CDR2 ANQGSEA. The CDR3 totals 12 residues. The CDR3 loop reads CSVEGAPDTQYF. The CDR3 nucleotides are TGCAGCGTTGAGGGGGCCCCAGATACGCAGTATTTT.

The J gene is TRBJ2-6, the V gene TRBV12-3 or TRBV12-4, with D possibly TRBD1 on 5 matching bases. Trimming removed 5 bases at V and 3 bases at J, with 11 bases between. The CDR3 has 15 amino acids. The CDR3 sequence: CASSHSGNGANVLTF. The CDR3 nucleotides are TGTGCCAGCAGTCACTCAGGGAATGGGGCCAACGTCCTGACTTTC.

This chain joins TRBV5-1 and TRBJ2-5; D might be TRBD1 (5 bases). Germline V gene sequence: CDR1 SGHRS, CDR2 YFSETQ. The CDR3 sequence is 13 residues long. V was cut by 3 bases and J by 5 bases, with 11 bases left in between. The CDR3 sequence: CASSWGLPETQYF. In nucleotides, the CDR3 is TGCGCCAGCAGCTGGGGCCTCCCGGAGACCCAGTACTTC.

The chain employs TRBV2 and TRBJ1-1; D remains ambiguous. V shed 2 bases and J shed 1 base, with 11 bases lying between them. The CDR3 sequence is 15 residues long. The V gene's germline CDR1 is SNHLY and CDR2 FYNNEI. The CDR3 reads CASSESPPANTEAFF. The CDR3 region has the DNA TGTGCCAGCAGTGAATCCCCTCCAGCGAACACTGAAGCTTTCTTT.

The chain links TRBV7-3 to TRBJ2-2, with D uncertain. CDR3 length: 14 residues. Germline CDR1 reads SGHTA; CDR2 reads FQGTGA. Trimming stripped 2 bases from V and 1 base from J, with 5 bases between. The DNA for the CDR3 is TGTGCCAGCAGCTTATACGGGAACACCGGGGAGCTGTTTTTT. Its protein is CASSLYGNTGELFF.